This TCR beta chain was recorded in a study of technical replicates of blood from several donors (dated by TCRdb to 2016 to 2017). Turning to this clone: Its specific antigen is unknown. The sample holds no much larger clone one base away, and base qualities are not on file.

V is cut back by 7 bases and J by 6 bases, with 4 bases in the junction unmatched. The CDR3 covers 13 residues, taking in both the cysteine and the phenylalanine. The read is trimmed to its CDR3 DNA, 39 bases read in frame from base 1. In the germline V gene, CDR1 corresponds to MNHEY and CDR2 to SVGAGI. The method was the immunoSEQ multiplex PCR assay. TCRdb retrieved this table from immuneACCESS and kept in-frame rearrangements only. Not all clones are present; in checked studies, unresolved V genes account for under half, and no reason is known for the remainder. In this sample the table shows 65,000 to 85,000 clones, just over 90% of which occur a single time. The ten largest account for approximately 0.27% of the sample.

The clonotype was recovered from a human donor in good health. The sequence links TRBV6-5 to TRBJ2-1; 9 of the junction bases match TRBD1. Sequencing input: T cells isolated from PBMCs. The CDR3 reads CASKPGQGNEQFF. The DNA is TGTGCCAGCAAGCCGGGACAGGGCAATGAGCAGTTCTTC.